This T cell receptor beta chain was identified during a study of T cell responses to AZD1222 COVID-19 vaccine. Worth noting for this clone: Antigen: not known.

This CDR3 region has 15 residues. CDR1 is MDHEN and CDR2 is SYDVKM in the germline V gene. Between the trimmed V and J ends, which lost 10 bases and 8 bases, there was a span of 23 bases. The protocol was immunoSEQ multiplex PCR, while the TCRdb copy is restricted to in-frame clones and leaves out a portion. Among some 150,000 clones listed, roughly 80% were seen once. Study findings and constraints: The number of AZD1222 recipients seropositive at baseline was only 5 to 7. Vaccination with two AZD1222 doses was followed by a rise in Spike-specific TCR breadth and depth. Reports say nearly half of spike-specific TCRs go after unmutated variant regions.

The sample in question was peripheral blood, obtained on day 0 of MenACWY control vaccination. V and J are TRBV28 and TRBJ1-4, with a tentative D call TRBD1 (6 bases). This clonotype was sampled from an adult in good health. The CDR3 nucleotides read TGTGCCACCCATGGAGCGGGGGGCCCACGGGAAAAACTGTTTTTT. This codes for CATHGAGGPREKLFF.